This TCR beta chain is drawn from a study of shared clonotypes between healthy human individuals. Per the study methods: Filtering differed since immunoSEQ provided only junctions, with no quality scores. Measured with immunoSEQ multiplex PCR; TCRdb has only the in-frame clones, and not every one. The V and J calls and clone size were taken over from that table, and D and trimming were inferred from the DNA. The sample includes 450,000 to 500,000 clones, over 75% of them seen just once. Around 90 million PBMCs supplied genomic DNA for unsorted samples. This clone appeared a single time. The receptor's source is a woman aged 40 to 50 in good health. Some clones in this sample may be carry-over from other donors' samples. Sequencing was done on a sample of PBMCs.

Here the CDR3 DNA reads TGTGCCTGGAGCCATGGACTAGCGGCCACCGGGGAGCTGTTTTTT. Its translation: CAWSHGLAATGELFF. This chain uses TRBV30 with TRBJ2-2, with TRBD2 matching 10 bases. This CDR3 region has 15 residues. J was trimmed by 4 bases and V by 3 bases; bases with no gene match: 5. The germline CDR1 and CDR2 sequences are GTSNPN and SVGIG (reference sequence).